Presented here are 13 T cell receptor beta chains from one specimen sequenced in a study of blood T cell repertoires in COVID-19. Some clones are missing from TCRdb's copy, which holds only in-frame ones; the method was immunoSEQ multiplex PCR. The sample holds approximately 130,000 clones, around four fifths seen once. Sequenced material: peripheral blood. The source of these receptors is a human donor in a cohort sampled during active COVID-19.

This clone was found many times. The CDR3 nucleotides are TGTGCCAGCAGTTTATATGACGCGGGCACCGGGGAGCTGTTTTTT. This translates into CASSLYDAGTGELFF. V and J are TRBV27 and TRBJ2-2, with D perhaps TRBD2 (5 bases). Per the germline V gene, CDR1 is MNHEY and CDR2 is SMNVEV (reference sequence). CDR3 size: 15 residues. V lost 1 base and J 4 bases, leaving 10 bases between the germline ends.

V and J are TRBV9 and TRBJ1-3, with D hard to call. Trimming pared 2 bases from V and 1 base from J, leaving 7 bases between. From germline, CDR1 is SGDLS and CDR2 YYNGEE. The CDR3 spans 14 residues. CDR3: CASSVARSGNTIYF. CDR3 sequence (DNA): TGTGCCAGCAGCGTCGCCAGGTCTGGAAACACCATATATTTT. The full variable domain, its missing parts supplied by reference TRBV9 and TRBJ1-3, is DSGVTQTPKHLITATGQRVTLRCSPRSGDLSVYWYQQSLDQGLQFLIQYYNGEERAKGNILERFSAQQFPDLHSELNLSSLELGDSALYFCASSVARSGNTIYFGEGSWLTVV.

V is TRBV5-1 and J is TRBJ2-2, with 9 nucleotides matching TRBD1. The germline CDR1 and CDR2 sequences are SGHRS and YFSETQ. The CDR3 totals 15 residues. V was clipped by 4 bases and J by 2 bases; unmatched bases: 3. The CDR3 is CASSTDRGNTGELFF. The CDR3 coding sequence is TGCGCCAGCAGCACGGACAGGGGCAACACCGGGGAGCTGTTTTTT.

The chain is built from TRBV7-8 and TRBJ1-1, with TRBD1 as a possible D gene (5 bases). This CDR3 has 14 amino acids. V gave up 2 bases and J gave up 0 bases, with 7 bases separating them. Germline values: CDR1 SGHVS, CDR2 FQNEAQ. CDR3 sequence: CASSLNRLNTEAFF. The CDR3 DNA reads TGTGCCAGCAGCTTAAACAGGCTGAACACTGAAGCTTTCTTT.

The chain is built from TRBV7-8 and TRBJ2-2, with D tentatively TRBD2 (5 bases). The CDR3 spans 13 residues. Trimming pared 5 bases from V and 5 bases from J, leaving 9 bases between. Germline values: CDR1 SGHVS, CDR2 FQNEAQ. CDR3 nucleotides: TGTGCCAGCAGCCGCACTAGTACCGGGGAGCTGTTTTTT. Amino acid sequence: CASSRTSTGELFF.

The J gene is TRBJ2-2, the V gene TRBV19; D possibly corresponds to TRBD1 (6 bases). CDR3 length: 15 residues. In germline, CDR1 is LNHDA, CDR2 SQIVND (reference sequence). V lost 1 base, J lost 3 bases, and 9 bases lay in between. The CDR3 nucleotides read TGTGCCAGTAGTATAGGATCAGGGGACACCGGGGAGCTGTTTTTT. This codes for CASSIGSGDTGELFF.

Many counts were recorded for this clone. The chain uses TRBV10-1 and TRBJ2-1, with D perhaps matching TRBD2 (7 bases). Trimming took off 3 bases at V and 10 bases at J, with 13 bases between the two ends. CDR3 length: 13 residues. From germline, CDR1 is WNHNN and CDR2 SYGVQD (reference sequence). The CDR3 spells CASSEGGRGEQFF. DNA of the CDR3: TGCGCCAGCAGTGAAGGAGGGAGGGGGGAGCAGTTCTTC.

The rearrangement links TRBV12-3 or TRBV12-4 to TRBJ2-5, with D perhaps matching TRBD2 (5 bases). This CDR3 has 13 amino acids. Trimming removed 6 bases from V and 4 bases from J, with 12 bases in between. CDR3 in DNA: TGTGCCAGCAGCCTAGCATCCCCAGAGACCCAGTACTTC. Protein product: CASSLASPETQYF.

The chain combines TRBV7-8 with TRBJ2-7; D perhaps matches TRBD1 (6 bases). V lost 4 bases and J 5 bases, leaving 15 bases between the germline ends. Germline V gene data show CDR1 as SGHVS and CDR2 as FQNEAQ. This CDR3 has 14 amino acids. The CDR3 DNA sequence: TGTGCCAGCAGCTACAGGGTAGGGGAAGACGAGCAGTACTTC. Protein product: CASSYRVGEDEQYF.

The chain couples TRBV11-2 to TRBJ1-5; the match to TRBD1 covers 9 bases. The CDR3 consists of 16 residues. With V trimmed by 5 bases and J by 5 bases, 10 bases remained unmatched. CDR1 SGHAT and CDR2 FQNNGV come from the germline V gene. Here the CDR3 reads CASSPETGGLDQPQHF. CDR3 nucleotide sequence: TGTGCCAGCAGCCCGGAGACAGGGGGTCTTGATCAGCCCCAGCATTTT.

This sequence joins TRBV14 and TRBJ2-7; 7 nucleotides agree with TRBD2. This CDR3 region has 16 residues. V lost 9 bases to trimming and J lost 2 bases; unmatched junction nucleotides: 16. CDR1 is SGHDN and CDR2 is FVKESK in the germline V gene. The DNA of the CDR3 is TGTGCCAGAGCATCCCCTCCGGTAGCGGGCCCCTACGAGCAGTACTTC. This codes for CARASPPVAGPYEQYF.

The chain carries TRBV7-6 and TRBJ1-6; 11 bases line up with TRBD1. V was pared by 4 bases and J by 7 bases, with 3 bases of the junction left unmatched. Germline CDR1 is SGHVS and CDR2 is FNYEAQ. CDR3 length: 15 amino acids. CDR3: CASSSGTGGNSPLHF. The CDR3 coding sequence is TGTGCCAGCAGCTCGGGGACAGGGGGGAATTCACCCCTCCACTTT.

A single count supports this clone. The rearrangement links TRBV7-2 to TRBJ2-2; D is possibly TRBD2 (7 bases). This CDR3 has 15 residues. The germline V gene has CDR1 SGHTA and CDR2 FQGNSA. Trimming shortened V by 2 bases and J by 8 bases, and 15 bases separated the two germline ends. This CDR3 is CASSLNRGADGELFF. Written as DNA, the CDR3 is TGTGCCAGCAGCTTAAATCGGGGGGCCGATGGGGAGCTGTTTTTT.